This T cell receptor beta chain was recorded in a study of post-analysis software for immune sequencing data. Study background: Progressive-relapsing, secondary progressive and relapsing-remitting multiple sclerosis were among the disease courses included.

Whole-study results and caveats: Those with multiple sclerosis, the patient group, showed significantly lower normalized Chao1 diversity than controls. Strong same-batch co-clustering of samples appeared with F measure clustering.

Of note for this clonotype: Its matching antigen is unknown.

Built from TCR beta cDNA, the libraries had unique molecular identifiers in them. Input populations of 1 to 10 million T cells gave rise to approximately 500,000 cDNA molecules. TCRdb ran MiXCR on the PCR reads and lists one entry per CDR3 protein. This table has approximately 730,000 distinct CDR3 sequences, 25% to 30% appearing once. The receptor was derived from a girl aged 5-17 years with multiple sclerosis. Sequencing input: blood.

In nucleotides, the CDR3 is TGTGCCAGCAGCCCATCGGGACTACCCCAAGAGACCCAGTACTTC. Protein: CASSPSGLPQETQYF. This chain links TRBV3-1 with TRBJ2-5, with 7 bases identical to TRBD2. CDR3 size: 15 residues. Germline V gene sequence: CDR1 LGHDT, CDR2 YNNKEL (reference sequence). Unmatched junction bases numbered 6, after V lost 4 bases and J lost 1 base.